This T cell receptor (beta chain) was documented in a study of T cell responses to AZD1222 COVID-19 vaccine. V lost 5 bases to trimming and J lost 2 bases; unmatched junction nucleotides: 6. Germline V lookup: CDR1 MDHEN, CDR2 SYDVKM. This CDR3 comprises 15 residues. Assay used: immunoSEQ multiplex PCR; TCRdb lists only in-frame clones, some missing. The sample lists some 120,000 clones, roughly 87% occurring once. Source: peripheral blood, taken on day 0 of AZD1222 vaccination. The clonotype comes from an adult in good health. The chain is built from TRBV28 and TRBJ2-7; 10 bases are a match to TRBD1. For the CDR3, the DNA is TGTGCCAGCAGTAAAGGGGGACAGGGGACCTACGAGCAGTACTTC. It codes for CASSKGGQGTYEQYF.